This T cell receptor beta chain was profiled in a study of blood T cell repertoires in COVID-19. For the study at large: The origin of the acute and convalescent COVID-19 samples was the United States, Italy and Spain.

The CDR3 sequence is 14 residues long. Germline V gene lookup returns CDR1 MNHEY and CDR2 SVGAGI. V dropped 6 bases and J dropped 3 bases, with 14 bases sitting between them. Authors' methods: Estimated nucleated cell counts came from reference gene primer amplification. The table came from immunoSEQ multiplex PCR; TCRdb's copy has only in-frame clones and leaves some out. That table furnishes V, J and clone size, whereas the DNA furnished D and trimming. The sample includes roughly 86,000 clones, around 83% of them seen just once. The V call is TRBV6-5, the J call TRBJ1-2; TRBD1 might be the D (5 bases). The receptor comes from a woman aged 70-85 years with acute or convalescent COVID-19. The sequencing input was peripheral blood. DNA for the CDR3: TGTGCCAGCAGGCGGGACGGGGCTGACTATGGCTACACCTTC. This gives the protein CASRRDGADYGYTF.